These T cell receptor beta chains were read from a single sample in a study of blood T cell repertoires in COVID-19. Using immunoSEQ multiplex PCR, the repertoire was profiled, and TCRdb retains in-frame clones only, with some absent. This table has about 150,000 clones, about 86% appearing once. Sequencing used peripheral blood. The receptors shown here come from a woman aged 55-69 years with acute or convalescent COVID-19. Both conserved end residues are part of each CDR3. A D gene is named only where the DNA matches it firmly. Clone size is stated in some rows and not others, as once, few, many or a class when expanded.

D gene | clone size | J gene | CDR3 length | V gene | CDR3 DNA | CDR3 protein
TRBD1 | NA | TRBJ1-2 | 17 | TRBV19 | TGTGCCAGTACCCCCATGGGCAGGGGGCTGAACAACTATGGCTACACCTTC | CASTPMGRGLNNYGYTF
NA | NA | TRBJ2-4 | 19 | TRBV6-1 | TGTGCCAGCAGTGAAGGAGGCAGGGGGAGGATGTCGGCCAAAAACATTCAGTACTTC | CASSEGGRGRMSAKNIQYF
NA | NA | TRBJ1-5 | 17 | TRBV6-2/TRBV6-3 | TGTGCCAGCAGTTACTCCCGGGGAGGGGGGAGCAATCAGCCCCAGCATTTT | CASSYSRGGGSNQPQHF
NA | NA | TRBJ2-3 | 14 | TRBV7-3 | TGTGCCAGCAGCTTAGCGGGGCCCGGAGATACGCAGTATTTT | CASSLAGPGDTQYF
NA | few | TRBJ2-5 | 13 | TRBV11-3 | TGTGCCAGCAGCTCGTCTTACCAAGAGACCCAGTACTTC | CASSSSYQETQYF
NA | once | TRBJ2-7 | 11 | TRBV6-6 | TGTGCCAGCAGGTATTATGCGGAGCAGTACTTC | CASRYYAEQYF
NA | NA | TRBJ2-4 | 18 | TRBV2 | TGTGCCAGCAGTGAAGCGTGGTTTCGGGGACAAGCCAAAAACATTCAGTACTTC | CASSEAWFRGQAKNIQYF
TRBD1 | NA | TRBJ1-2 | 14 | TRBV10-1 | TGCGCCAGCAGTGAGTCGAATAGTAGGGGACAGATCTCATTC | CASSESNSRGQISF
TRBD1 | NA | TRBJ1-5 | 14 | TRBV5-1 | TGCGCCAGCAGCCCAGGGACAGGTCATCAGCCCCAGCATTTT | CASSPGTGHQPQHF
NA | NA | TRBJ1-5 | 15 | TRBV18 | TGTGCCAGCTCACCCCAGTCCCGGGGGGAACAGCCCCAGCATTTT | CASSPQSRGEQPQHF
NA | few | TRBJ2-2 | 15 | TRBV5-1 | TGCGCCAGCAGCTTGCCGGGGACGAACACCGGGGAGCTGTTTTTT | CASSLPGTNTGELFF
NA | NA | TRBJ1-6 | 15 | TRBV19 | TGTGCCAGTAGTATCACAGGTCTCTATAATTCACCCCTCCACTTT | CASSITGLYNSPLHF
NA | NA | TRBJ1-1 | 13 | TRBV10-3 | TGTGCCATCAGTGACAGGGGAGCGACTGAAGCTTTCTTT | CAISDRGATEAFF
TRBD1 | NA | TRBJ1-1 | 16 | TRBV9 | TGTGCCAGCAGCGTAGACATAGGGGGCGCGAACACTGAAGCTTTCTTT | CASSVDIGGANTEAFF
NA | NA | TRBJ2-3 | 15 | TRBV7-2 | TGTGCCAGCAGCCAAGACTATCTTAGCACAGATACGCAGTATTTT | CASSQDYLSTDTQYF
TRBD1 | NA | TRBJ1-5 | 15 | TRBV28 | TGTGCCAGCAGTTTTCAGGGGGCGCGAATCCAGCCCCAGCATTTT | CASSFQGARIQPQHF
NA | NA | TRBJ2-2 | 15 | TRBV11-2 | TGTGCCAGCAGCTTAGATCTGACAGCTTCCGGGGAGCTGTTTTTT | CASSLDLTASGELFF
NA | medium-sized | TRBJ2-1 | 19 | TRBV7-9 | TGTGCCAGCAGCTTCGCCGCAGACCCAAAGACAGGTACCTACAATGAGCAGTTCTTC | CASSFAADPKTGTYNEQFF
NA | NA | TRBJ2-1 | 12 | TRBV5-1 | TGCGCCAGCAGCCCCGGCTACAATGAGCAGTTCTTC | CASSPGYNEQFF
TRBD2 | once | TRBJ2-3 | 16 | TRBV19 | TGTGCCAGTAGTATAGCCGTGGCGGGGGGTGCAGATACGCAGTATTTT | CASSIAVAGGADTQYF
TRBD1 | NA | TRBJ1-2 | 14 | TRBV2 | TGTGCCAATCCAACAGGGGGCGCGAACTATGGCTACACCTTC | CANPTGGANYGYTF
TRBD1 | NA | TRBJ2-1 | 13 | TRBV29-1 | TGCAGCGTTGCAGGGGGCCAAGGGAATGAGCAGTTCTTC | CSVAGGQGNEQFF
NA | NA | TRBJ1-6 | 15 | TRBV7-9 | TGTGCCAGCAGTTTCGGGAGCTCCTATAATTCACCCCTCCACTTT | CASSFGSSYNSPLHF
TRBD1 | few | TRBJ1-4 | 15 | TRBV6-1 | TGTGCCAGCAGCGAACCCGGACAGGGTGGGGAAAAACTGTTTTTT | CASSEPGQGGEKLFF
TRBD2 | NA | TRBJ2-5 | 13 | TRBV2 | TGTGCCAGCAGAGGGGACTACCTAGGGGCCCAGTACTTC | CASRGDYLGAQYF
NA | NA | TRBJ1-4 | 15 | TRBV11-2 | TGTGCCAGCAGCCAAAATCCCGAGACTAATGAAAAACTGTTTTTT | CASSQNPETNEKLFF
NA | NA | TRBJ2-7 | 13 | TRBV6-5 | TGTGCCAGCTGGAAAGGCGGATCCTACGAGCAGTACTTC | CASWKGGSYEQYF
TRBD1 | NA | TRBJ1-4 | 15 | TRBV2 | TGTGCCAGCAGTATTCAGCAGGGGGCGCGTGAAAAACTGTTTTTT | CASSIQQGAREKLFF
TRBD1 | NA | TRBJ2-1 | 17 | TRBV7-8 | TGTGCCAGCAGCTTAGCGTACGGGGACAGAACCTACAATGAGCAGTTCTTC | CASSLAYGDRTYNEQFF
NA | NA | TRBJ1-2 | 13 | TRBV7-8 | TGTGCCAGCAGCCGGGACTTTAACTATGGCTACACCTTC | CASSRDFNYGYTF
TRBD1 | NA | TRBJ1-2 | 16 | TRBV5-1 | TGCGCCAGCAGCGGACTCCCGGGACAGCCTAACTATGGCTACACCTTC | CASSGLPGQPNYGYTF
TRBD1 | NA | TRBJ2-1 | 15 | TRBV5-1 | TGCGCCAGCAGCTCAAGGACAGGGAACTACAATGAGCAGTTCTTC | CASSSRTGNYNEQFF
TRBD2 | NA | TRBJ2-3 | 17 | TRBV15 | TGTGCCACCAGCAGTGGGGGACTAGCGGGGATCACAGATACGCAGTATTTT | CATSSGGLAGITDTQYF
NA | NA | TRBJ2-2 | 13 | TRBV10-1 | TGCGCCAGCAGTGAGTCCTACACCGGGGAGCTGTTTTTT | CASSESYTGELFF
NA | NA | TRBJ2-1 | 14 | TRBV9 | TGTGCCAGCAGCGTAGGGAGCGGCTACAATGAGCAGTTCTTC | CASSVGSGYNEQFF
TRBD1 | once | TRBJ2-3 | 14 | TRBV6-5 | TGTGCCAGCAGTTGGGCAGGGGGCGCAGATACGCAGTATTTT | CASSWAGGADTQYF
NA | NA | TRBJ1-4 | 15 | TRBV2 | TGTGCCAGCAACTTATACAGCACAACTAATGAAAAACTGTTTTTT | CASNLYSTTNEKLFF
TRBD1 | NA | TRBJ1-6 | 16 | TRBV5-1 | TGCGCCAGCAGCCGGGCTACCGGGACAGAGAATTCACCCCTCCACTTT | CASSRATGTENSPLHF
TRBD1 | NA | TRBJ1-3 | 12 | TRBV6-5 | TGTGCCAGCAGGGCTCGGACAGGGACCATATATTTT | CASRARTGTIYF
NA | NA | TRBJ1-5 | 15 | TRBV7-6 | TGTGCCAGCAGCACTGGAGCGGCCCCGAATCAGCCCCAGCATTTT | CASSTGAAPNQPQHF
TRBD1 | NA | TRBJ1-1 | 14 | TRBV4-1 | TGCGCCAGCAGCCAGGAGACAGGGTCCACTGAAGCTTTCTTT | CASSQETGSTEAFF
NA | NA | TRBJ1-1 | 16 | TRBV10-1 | TGCGCCAGCAGTGATGGGTCCGCAGGGCGAAACACTGAAGCTTTCTTT | CASSDGSAGRNTEAFF
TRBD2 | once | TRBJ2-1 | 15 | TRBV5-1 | TGCGCCAGCAGCTCACTAGCGGGGGGGCATGTTGAGCAGTTCTTC | CASSSLAGGHVEQFF
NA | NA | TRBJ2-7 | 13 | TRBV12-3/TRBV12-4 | TGTGCCAGCAGCTACTTTAGTTTTCCCCGCCAGTACTTC | CASSYFSFPRQYF
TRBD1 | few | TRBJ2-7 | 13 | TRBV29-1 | TGCAGCGTTGAAGCGGACAGGGGATACGAGCAGTACTTC | CSVEADRGYEQYF
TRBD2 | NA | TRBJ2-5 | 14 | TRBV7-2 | TGTGCCAGCAGCTTCGCGGGGGGGCCAGAGACCCAGTACTTC | CASSFAGGPETQYF
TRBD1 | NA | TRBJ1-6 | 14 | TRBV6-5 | TGTGCCAGCAGTCGACAGGGGCCTAATTCACCCCTCCACTTT | CASSRQGPNSPLHF
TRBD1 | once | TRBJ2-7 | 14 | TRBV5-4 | TGTGCCAGCAGCTGGAGACAGGGGGGGGACGAGCAGTACTTC | CASSWRQGGDEQYF
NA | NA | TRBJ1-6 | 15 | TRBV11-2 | TGTGCCAGCAGCTTTCCAGCGGACAGTAATTCACCCCTCCACTTT | CASSFPADSNSPLHF
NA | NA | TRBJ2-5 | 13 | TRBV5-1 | TGCGCCAGCAGCCCCGGGAACCAAGAGACCCAGTACTTC | CASSPGNQETQYF
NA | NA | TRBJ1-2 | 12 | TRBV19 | TGTGCCACTCTCCGGGGAATCTATGGCTACACCTTC | CATLRGIYGYTF
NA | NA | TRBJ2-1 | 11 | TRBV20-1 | TGCAGTGCTGGGTCCCAGGGAGAGCAGTTCTTC | CSAGSQGEQFF
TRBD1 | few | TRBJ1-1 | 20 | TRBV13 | TGTGCCAGCAGCTCAGAGGTCCTCCCGTGGGGCAGGGGGCCGGACACTGAAGCTTTCTTT | CASSSEVLPWGRGPDTEAFF
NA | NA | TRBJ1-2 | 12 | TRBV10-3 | TGTGCCATCAGTGACTTGACGGGGGGCTACACCTTC | CAISDLTGGYTF
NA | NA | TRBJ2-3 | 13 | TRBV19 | TGTGCCAGTAGTGGCGGTGAGTGGGATACGCAGTATTTT | CASSGGEWDTQYF
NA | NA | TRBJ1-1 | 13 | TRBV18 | TGTGCCAGCTCACCTCTTAGAGAGGCTGAAGCTTTCTTT | CASSPLREAEAFF
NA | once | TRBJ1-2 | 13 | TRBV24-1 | TGTGCCACCAGTGATACAACCAACTATGGCTACACCTTC | CATSDTTNYGYTF